The entry below gives a single T cell receptor beta chain sequence along with its context. The antigen remains unidentified. The data were taken from a study of cytomegalovirus exposure and HLA in healthy donors. Findings and limits, study-wide: The study labeled 180 or so TCR beta chains cytomegalovirus-associated. The sole available immune exposure information was CMV serostatus. Analysis performed later found roughly 17,000 TCR beta sequences associated with HLA alleles at 0.05 false discovery rate. Usually a TCR sequence was rare, but some public TCRs were found in many donors.

PCR amplification relied on 60 Vbeta primers (plus 13 Jbeta primers). This table comes from immunoSEQ multiplex PCR, and its TCRdb copy is limited to in-frame clones, with some not included. The data contain roughly 50,000 clones, under 90% of them singletons. Looked up from germline, CDR1 is MDHEN and CDR2 is SYDVKM. The CDR3 loop spans 14 amino acids. J gave up 7 bases and V 2 bases, and 5 bases lay outside the gene matches. The chain uses TRBV28 and TRBJ1-1; TRBD1 aligns across 9 bases. Sequenced material: PBMCs. The source of this sequence is a woman aged 18-30 years in good health and CMV-seronegative. CDR3 in DNA: TGTGCCAGCAGTTTACCCACAGGGGGCCATGAAGCTTTCTTT. Its protein is CASSLPTGGHEAFF.